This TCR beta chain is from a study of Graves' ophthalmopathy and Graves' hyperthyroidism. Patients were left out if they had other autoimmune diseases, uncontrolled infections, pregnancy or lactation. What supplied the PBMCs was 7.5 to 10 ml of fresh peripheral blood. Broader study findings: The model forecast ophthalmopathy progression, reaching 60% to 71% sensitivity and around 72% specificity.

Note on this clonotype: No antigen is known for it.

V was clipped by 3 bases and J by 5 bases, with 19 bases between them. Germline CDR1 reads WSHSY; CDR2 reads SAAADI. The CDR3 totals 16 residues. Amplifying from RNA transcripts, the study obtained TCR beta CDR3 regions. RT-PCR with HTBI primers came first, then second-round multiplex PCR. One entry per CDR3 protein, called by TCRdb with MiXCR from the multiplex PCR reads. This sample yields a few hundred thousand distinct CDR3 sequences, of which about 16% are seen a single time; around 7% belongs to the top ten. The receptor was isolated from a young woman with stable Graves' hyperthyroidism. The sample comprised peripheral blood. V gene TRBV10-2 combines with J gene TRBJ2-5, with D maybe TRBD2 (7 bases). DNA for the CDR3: TGCGCCAGCAGTGACAACGGGGGGCCCCACCGGGAGACCCAGTACTTC. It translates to CASSDNGGPHRETQYF.